Each of the 13 T cell receptor beta chains below was sequenced from the same sample in a study of blood T cell repertoires in COVID-19. The table came from immunoSEQ multiplex PCR; TCRdb's copy has only in-frame clones and leaves some out. The sample holds around 100,000 clones, 84% seen once. Sequencing was carried out using peripheral blood. The source of these receptors is a man in his 70s with active or convalescent COVID-19.

V gene TRBV7-9 combines with J gene TRBJ1-4; D might be TRBD1 (5 bases). Germline CDR1 and CDR2: SEHNR and FQNEAQ (reference sequence). This CDR3 region has 14 residues. V lost 1 base and J 8 bases, leaving 11 bases between the germline ends. This CDR3 is CASSLGLEGEKLFF. CDR3 sequence (DNA): TGTGCCAGCAGCTTAGGACTGGAGGGGGAAAAACTGTTTTTT.

The chain joins TRBV6-6 to TRBJ1-5, with D maybe TRBD1 (6 bases). This CDR3 is built from 13 residues. From germline, CDR1 is MNHNY and CDR2 SVGAGI (reference sequence). V lost 10 bases and J lost 3, with 13 bases in between. DNA of the CDR3: TGTGCCACCCAAACAGGGATCAATCAGCCCCAGCATTTT. Amino acids: CATQTGINQPQHF.

This clone was counted a few times. This sequence joins TRBV28 and TRBJ2-3; TRBD2 matches 9 bases. This CDR3 region has 15 residues. V lost 2 bases and J lost 1; bases outside the gene matches: 1. Germline V gene lookup returns CDR1 MDHEN and CDR2 SYDVKM. The CDR3 coding sequence is TGTGCCAGCAGTTTAAGCGGGGGGCGCACAGATACGCAGTATTTT. Its protein is CASSLSGGRTDTQYF.

This chain uses TRBV7-2 with TRBJ2-3, with D maybe TRBD2 (6 bases). The ends were cut back, 2 bases at V and 2 bases at J, with 11 bases in the middle. CDR3 length: 15 residues. Germline V gene data show CDR1 as SGHTA and CDR2 as FQGNSA. CDR3 sequence (DNA): TGTGCCAGCAGCTTACAAGGGGACTTCACAGATACGCAGTATTTT. Its translation is CASSLQGDFTDTQYF.

This chain joins TRBV12-3 or TRBV12-4 and TRBJ1-2; possibly TRBD1 for D (5 bases). The V end was cut by 3 bases, the J end by 5 bases, with 10 bases between. CDR3 size: 13 residues. The CDR3 DNA follows: TGTGCCAGCAGTTTCTCGGGGGGGTATGGCTACACCTTC. Protein: CASSFSGGYGYTF.

The V call is TRBV7-9, the J call TRBJ1-1, with D maybe TRBD1 (5 bases). The germline V and J ends were trimmed by 1 base and 5 bases, with 14 bases remaining between them. The CDR3 has 15 residues. Germline V gene sequence: CDR1 SEHNR, CDR2 FQNEAQ (reference sequence). The CDR3 nucleotides are TGTGCCAGCAGCTTAGGGCAGGGTATCATGACTGAAGCTTTCTTT. It specifies CASSLGQGIMTEAFF.

This clone was counted a few times. The J gene is TRBJ2-1, the V gene TRBV19; the match to TRBD1 covers 8 bases. J lost 0 bases, V lost 6 bases, and 7 bases had no gene match. Looked up from germline, CDR1 is LNHDA and CDR2 is SQIVND (reference sequence). This CDR3 comprises 16 residues. DNA of the CDR3: TGTGCCAGTAGCCCCCGGACAGGGAGCTCCTACAATGAGCAGTTCTTC. This sequence encodes CASSPRTGSSYNEQFF. Complete variable domain (other parts from reference TRBV19 and TRBJ2-1): DGGITQSPKYLFRKEGQNVTLSCEQNLNHDAMYWYRQDPGQGLRLIYYSQIVNDFQKGDIAEGYSVSREKKESFPLTVTSAQKNPTAFYLCASSPRTGSSYNEQFFGPGTRLTVL.

The chain employs TRBV6-5 and TRBJ1-1; D gene unclear. The CDR3 has 12 amino acids. Germline-derived CDR1 and CDR2 are MNHEY and SVGAGI. Trimming took off 0 bases at V and 8 bases at J, with 7 bases between the two ends. The CDR3 region is CASSYSGGEAFF. CDR3 nucleotides: TGTGCCAGCAGTTACTCTGGAGGGGAAGCTTTCTTT.

CDR3 in DNA: TGTGCCAGCAGCCCAAGTCCCGGGACAGGGGTAGGGGCCAACGTCCTGACTTTC. Translating it yields CASSPSPGTGVGANVLTF. The chain couples TRBV7-2 to TRBJ2-6, with 10 bases fitting TRBD1. Germline V lookup: CDR1 SGHTA, CDR2 FQGNSA. This CDR3 is 18 amino acids long. V lost 5 bases, J lost 4 bases, and 11 bases stayed unmatched.

The J gene is TRBJ2-7, the V gene TRBV5-4; 10 bases match TRBD1. With 0 bases clipped from V and 3 bases from J, the junction kept 6 bases outside the gene matches. Germline CDR1 is SGHNT and CDR2 is YYREEE (reference sequence). This CDR3 is 16 amino acids long. CDR3 nucleotides: TGTGCCAGCAGCTTGGATAACAGGACAGGGGGCTACGAGCAGTACTTC. It specifies CASSLDNRTGGYEQYF.

The gene calls are TRBV15 and TRBJ2-1; 10 nucleotides align to TRBD2. The V segment lost 1 base and the J segment 6 bases; nucleotides outside the gene matches: 3. CDR3 length: 15 amino acids. Germline-derived CDR1 and CDR2 are LNHNV and YYDKDF (reference sequence). The CDR3 sequence is CATSRGVAGGNEQFF. In DNA, the CDR3 is TGTGCCACCAGCAGAGGAGTAGCGGGGGGCAATGAGCAGTTCTTC.

The chain is built from TRBV9 and TRBJ1-4, with 9 positions matching TRBD1. This CDR3 spans 15 amino acids. CDR1 SGDLS and CDR2 YYNGEE come from the germline V gene. V gave up 4 bases and J gave up 5 bases; unmatched junction bases: 6. The CDR3 spells CASSPGDRDNEKLFF. CDR3 sequence (DNA): TGTGCCAGCAGCCCAGGGGACAGGGACAATGAAAAACTGTTTTTT.

The chain combines TRBV10-3 with TRBJ1-3; 8 nucleotides align to TRBD1. Germline CDR1 and CDR2: ENHRY and SYGVKD. This CDR3 comprises 14 residues. The CDR3 reads CAHRGDSVGNTIYF. As DNA, the CDR3 is TGTGCACACAGGGGGGACAGTGTCGGAAACACCATATATTTT.